There are many counts of the clone carrying this TCR beta chain. The target antigen is unknown. This record belongs to a study of response to subunit inactivated influenza vaccine. Trimming removed 4 bases at V and 1 base at J, with 11 bases between. Per germline, CDR1 MNHEY and CDR2 SMNVEV (reference sequence). The CDR3 runs to 16 residues. Findings and caveats of the study: Each seasonal flu vaccination may recruit only limited new T cells, authors suggested.

TCRdb re-analysed the RT-PCR reads in MiXCR, keeping a single row per CDR3 protein. The data contain a few hundred thousand distinct CDR3 sequences, more than 9% of them singletons. Sequencing used non-naive T cells sorted from PBMCs, obtained 14 days before vaccination. The rearrangement joins TRBV27 to TRBJ1-6, with D uncertain. This receptor was obtained from a man aged 50 to 59 who received an inactivated influenza vaccine. The CDR3 region is CASSYGRGSYNSPLHF. The CDR3 coding sequence is TGTGCCAGCAGTTACGGACGGGGTTCCTATAATTCACCCCTCCACTTT.